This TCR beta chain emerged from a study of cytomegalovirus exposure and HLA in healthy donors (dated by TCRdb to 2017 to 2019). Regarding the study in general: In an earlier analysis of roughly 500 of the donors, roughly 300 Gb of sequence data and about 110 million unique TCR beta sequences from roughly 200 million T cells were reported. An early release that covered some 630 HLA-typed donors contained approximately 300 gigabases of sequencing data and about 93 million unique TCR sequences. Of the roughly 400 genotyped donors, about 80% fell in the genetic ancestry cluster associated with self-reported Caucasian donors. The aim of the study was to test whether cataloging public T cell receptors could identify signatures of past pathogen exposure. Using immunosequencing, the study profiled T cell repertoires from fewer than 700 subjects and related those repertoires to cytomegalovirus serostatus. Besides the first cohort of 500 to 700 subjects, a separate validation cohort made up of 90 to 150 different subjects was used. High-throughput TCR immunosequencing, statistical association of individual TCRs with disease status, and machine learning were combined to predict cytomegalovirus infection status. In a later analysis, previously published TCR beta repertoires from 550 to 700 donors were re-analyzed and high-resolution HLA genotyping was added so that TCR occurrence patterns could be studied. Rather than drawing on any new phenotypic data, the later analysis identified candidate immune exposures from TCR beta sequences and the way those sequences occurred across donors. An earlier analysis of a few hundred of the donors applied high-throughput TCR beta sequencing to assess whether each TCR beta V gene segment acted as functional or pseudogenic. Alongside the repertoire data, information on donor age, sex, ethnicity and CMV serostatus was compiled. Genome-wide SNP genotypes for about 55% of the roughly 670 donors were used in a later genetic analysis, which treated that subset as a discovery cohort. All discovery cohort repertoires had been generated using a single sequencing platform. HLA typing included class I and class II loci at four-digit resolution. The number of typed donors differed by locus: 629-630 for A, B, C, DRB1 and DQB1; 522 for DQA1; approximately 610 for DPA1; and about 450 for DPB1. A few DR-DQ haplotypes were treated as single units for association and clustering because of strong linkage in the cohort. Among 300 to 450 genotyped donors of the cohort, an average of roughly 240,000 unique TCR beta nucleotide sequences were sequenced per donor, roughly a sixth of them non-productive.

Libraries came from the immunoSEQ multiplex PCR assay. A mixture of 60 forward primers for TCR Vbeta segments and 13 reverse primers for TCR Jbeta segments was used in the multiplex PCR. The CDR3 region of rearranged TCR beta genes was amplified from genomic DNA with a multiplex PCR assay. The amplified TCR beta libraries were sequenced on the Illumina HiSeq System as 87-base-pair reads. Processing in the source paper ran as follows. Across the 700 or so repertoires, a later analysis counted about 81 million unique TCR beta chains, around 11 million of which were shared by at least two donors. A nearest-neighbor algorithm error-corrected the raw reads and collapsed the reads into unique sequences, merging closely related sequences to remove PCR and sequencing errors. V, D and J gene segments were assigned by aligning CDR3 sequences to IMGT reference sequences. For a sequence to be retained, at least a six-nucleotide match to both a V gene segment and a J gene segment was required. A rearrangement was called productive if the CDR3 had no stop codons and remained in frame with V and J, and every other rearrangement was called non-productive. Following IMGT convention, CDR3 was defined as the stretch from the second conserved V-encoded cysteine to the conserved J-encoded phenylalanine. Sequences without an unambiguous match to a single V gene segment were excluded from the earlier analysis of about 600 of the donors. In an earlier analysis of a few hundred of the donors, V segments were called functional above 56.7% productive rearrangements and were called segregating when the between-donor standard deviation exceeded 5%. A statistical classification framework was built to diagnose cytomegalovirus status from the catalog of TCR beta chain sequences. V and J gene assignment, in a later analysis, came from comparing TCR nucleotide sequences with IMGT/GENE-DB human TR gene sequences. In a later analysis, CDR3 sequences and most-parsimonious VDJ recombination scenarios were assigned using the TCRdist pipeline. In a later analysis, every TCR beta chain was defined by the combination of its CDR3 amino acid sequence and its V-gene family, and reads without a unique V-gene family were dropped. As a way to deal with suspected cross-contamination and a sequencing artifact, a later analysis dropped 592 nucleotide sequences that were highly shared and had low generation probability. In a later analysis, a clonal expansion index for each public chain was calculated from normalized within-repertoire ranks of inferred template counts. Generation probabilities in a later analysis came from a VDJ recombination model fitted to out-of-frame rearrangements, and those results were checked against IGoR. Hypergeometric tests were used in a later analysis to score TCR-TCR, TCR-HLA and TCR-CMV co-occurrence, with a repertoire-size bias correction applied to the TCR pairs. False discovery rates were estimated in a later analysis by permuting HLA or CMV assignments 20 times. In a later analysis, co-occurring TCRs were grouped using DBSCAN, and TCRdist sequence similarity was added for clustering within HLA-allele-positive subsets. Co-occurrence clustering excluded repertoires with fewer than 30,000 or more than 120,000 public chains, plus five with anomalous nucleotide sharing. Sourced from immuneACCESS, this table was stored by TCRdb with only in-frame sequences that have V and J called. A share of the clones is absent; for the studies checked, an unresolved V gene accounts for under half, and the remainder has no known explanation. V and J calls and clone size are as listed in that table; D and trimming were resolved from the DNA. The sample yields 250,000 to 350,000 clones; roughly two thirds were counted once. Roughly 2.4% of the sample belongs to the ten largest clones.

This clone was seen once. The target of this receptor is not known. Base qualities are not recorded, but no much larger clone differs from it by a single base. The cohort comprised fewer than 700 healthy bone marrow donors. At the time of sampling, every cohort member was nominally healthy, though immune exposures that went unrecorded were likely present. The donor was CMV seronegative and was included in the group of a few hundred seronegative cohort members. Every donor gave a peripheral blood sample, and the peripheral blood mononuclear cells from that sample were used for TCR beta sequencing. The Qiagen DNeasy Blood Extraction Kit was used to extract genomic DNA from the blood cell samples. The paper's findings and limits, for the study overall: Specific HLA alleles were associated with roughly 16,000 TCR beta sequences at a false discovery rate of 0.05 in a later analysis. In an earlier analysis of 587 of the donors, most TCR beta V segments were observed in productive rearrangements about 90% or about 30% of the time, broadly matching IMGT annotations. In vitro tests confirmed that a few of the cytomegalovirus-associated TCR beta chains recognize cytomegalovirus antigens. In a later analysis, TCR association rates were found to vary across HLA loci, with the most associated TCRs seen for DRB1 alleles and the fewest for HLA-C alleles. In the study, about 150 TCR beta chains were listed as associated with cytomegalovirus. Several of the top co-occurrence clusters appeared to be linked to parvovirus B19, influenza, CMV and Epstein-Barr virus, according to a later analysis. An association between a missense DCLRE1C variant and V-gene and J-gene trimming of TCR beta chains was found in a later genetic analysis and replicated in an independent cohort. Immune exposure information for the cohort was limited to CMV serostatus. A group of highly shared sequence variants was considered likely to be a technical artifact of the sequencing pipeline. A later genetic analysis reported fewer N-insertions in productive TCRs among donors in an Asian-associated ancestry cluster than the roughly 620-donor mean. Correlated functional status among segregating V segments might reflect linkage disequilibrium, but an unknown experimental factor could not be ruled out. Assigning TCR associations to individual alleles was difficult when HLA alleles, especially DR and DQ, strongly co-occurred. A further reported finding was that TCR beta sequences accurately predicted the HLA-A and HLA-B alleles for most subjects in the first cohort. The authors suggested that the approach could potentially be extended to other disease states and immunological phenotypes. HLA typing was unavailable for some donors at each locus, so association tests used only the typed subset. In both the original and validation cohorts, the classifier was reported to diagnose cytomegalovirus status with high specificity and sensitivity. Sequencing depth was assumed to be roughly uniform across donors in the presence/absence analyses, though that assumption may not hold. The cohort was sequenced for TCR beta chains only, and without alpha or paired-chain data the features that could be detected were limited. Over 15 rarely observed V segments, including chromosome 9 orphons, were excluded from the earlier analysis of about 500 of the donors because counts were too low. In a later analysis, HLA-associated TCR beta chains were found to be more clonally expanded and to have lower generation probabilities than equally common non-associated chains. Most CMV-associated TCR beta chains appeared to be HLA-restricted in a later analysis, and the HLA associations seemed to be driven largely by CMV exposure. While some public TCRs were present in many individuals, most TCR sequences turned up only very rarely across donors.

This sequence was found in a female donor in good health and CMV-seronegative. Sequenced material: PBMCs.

The CDR3 sequence is CASGRGGADYGYTF. The DNA is as follows: TGTGCCAGCGGGCGAGGGGGGGCGGACTATGGCTACACCTTC. The receptor chain draws on TRBV2 and TRBJ1-2; the best D guess is TRBD1, with 6 bases matching. CDR1 and CDR2 were assigned from the germline V gene as SNHLY and FYNNEI. The CDR3 has 14 amino acids, counting the end cysteine and phenylalanine. Left in the record is the CDR3 DNA by itself, 42 bases read in frame from the first base. V gives up 8 bases and J gives up 3 bases, and the segment between their germline ends measures 16 bases.